Sequencing of this T cell receptor (beta chain) was carried out in a study of cytomegalovirus exposure and HLA in healthy donors. 60 Vbeta and 13 Jbeta primers were used in PCR. Repertoires were generated with immunoSEQ multiplex PCR, while TCRdb's copy carries only in-frame clones and drops some. The sample carries 63,000 or so clones, around three quarters recorded once. Trimming at V came to 0 bases and at J to 2 bases, leaving 2 bases not matched to a gene. The CDR3 sequence is 14 residues long. CDR1 and CDR2 from the germline V gene are GTSNPN and SVGIG (reference sequence). This receptor was taken from a woman in her twenties or thirties in good health and CMV-seronegative. The rearrangement links TRBV30 to TRBJ2-7; 9 nucleotides match TRBD1. The sample consisted of PBMCs. The CDR3 DNA follows: TGTGCCTGGAGTGTCGGGACAGGGCCCTACGAGCAGTACTTC. Translated: CAWSVGTGPYEQYF.